This TCR beta chain derives from a study of blood T cell repertoires in COVID-19 (dated by TCRdb to the early 2020s). For the wider study: Collaborator samples came from the United States, Italy and Spain and covered acute and convalescent phases of COVID-19. Samples were obtained from the ongoing ImmuneRACE study (first 160 participants) and from roughly 1,300 subjects provided by 6 global collaborators. The repertoires were made available in a free public database intended to serve as a resource for research on the immune response to SARS-CoV-2. Nearly every sample came with metadata listing a de-identified subject ID, COVID-19 status, age in years and sex. The prospective study material was composed of cDNA or gDNA derived from T cells, B-cell-depleted T cells, or PBMCs. Where available, HLA class I and class II types were obtained from metadata supplied by the sample provider rather than from assay-based typing. Deeply sampled blood TCRbeta repertoires from subjects exposed to, actively infected with, or recovered from COVID-19 were included in the dataset.

The investigation overall reported the following: How much clinical and demographic metadata was included differed by source and by participant, and the metadata was provided uncurated.

TCRbeta CDR3 regions were amplified from genomic DNA using the immunoSEQ Assay, a bias-controlled multiplex PCR. Under the source paper's analysis protocol: Nucleated cell counts per sample were estimated from amplification of reference gene primers within the assay. To quantify the absolute abundance of each unique TCRbeta CDR3 rearrangement, sequence reads were collapsed and filtered. Productive Simpson clonality was computed per sample as the square root of Simpson's diversity index over productive rearrangements. What TCRdb holds here is the immuneACCESS table cut down to in-frame rearrangements. Part of the clones is not present; checked against another copy, under half of the missing clones reflect an unresolved V gene, and the others are unexplained. V, J and clone size are taken as reported in that table, and D and trimming were inferred from the DNA itself. This sample holds 72,000 or so clones; roughly 85% were observed only once. About 40% of the sample goes to the ten largest clones.

From its cysteine to its phenylalanine, the CDR3 spans 11 amino acids. Just the 33-base CDR3 DNA is kept, in frame starting at base 1. A distance of 7 bases separates the germline ends of V and J, which lose 7 bases and 4 bases respectively. CDR1 and CDR2, per the germline V gene, are SNHLY and FYNNEI. Whole blood was collected in K2EDTA tubes by collaborating institutions according to the institutions' own protocols. For TCRbeta analysis, collaborator samples were shipped as frozen whole blood, as isolated PBMCs, or as DNA extracted from either sample type. Turning to this clone: Its antigen target is currently unknown. Base qualities are not recorded, but no much larger clone differs from it by a single base.

The chain couples TRBV2 to TRBJ1-1; no D gene call is confident. Sequenced: peripheral blood. The sequence derives from a woman aged 80 or over with active or convalescent COVID-19. The CDR3 reads as follows: CASTGFTEAFF. Here is the DNA: TGTGCCAGCACGGGTTTCACTGAAGCTTTCTTT.